The 2 T cell receptor beta chains below come from one sample, sequenced in a study of cytomegalovirus exposure and HLA in healthy donors. Method: immunoSEQ multiplex PCR; TCRdb's copy keeps in-frame clones and lacks some. Altogether under 250,000 clones are present, around 86% being singletons, with the ten largest covering roughly 2%. Sequences were obtained from PBMCs. These receptors all stem from a woman younger than 35 in good health and CMV-seropositive.

V is TRBV5-1 and J is TRBJ2-5, with 7 bases aligning to TRBD2. This CDR3 contains 16 residues. CDR1 is SGHRS and CDR2 is YFSETQ in the germline V gene. J gave up 5 bases and V 0 bases, and 10 bases lay outside the gene matches. CDR3 bases: TGCGCCAGCAGCTTGGGGCCTACGGGAGCGGGGGAGACCCAGTACTTC. Translation: CASSLGPTGAGETQYF.

This chain connects TRBV5-6 to TRBJ1-3, with TRBD1 as a possible D gene (6 bases). Germline-derived CDR1 and CDR2 are SGHDT and YYEEEE. Trimming removed 2 bases at V and 3 bases at J, with 18 bases between. The length of the CDR3 is 17 residues. CDR3 coding DNA: TGTGCCAGCAGCTTACCGACAGGACCAAGAGGTGGAAACACCATATATTTT. It yields the protein CASSLPTGPRGGNTIYF.